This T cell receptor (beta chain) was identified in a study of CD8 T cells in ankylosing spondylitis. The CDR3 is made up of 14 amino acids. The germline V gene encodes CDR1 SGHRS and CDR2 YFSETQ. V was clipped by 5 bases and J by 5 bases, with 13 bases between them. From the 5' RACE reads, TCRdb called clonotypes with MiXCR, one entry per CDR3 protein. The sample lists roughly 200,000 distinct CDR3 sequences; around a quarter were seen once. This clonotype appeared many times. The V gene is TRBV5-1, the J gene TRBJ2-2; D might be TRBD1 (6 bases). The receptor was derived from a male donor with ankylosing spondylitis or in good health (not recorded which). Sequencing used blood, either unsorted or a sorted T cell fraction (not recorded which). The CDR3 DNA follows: TGCGCCAGCAGACAACAGGGTGGAACCGGGGAGCTGTTTTTT. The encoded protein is CASRQQGGTGELFF.